The 27 T cell receptor beta chains below all came from one sample that was sequenced in a study of patients and donors after allogeneic stem cell transplantation. TCRdb recomputed calls from the RT-PCR reads with MiXCR, one row per CDR3 protein. Of about 25,000 distinct CDR3 sequences listed, more than 8% were seen once; the top ten hold less than 50%. Sequenced material: blood, either unsorted or a sorted T cell fraction (not recorded which). Receptor source: a human donor who was either an allogeneic HSCT recipient or a stem cell or donor lymphocyte infusion donor (not recorded which). It is not recorded whose cells these are; they may come from a transplant donor.

The sample holds many counts of this clonotype. The chain recombines TRBV28 with TRBJ1-2, with no clear D. This CDR3 contains 11 residues. Germline-derived CDR1 and CDR2 are MDHEN and SYDVKM. V was trimmed by 10 bases and J by 5 bases, leaving 11 bases between them. The CDR3 DNA sequence: TGTGCCACCGGAACAGAATATGGCTACACCTTC. Translation: CATGTEYGYTF.

In its sample, this clonotype was seen a few times. This chain links TRBV4-1 with TRBJ1-5; a weak D match, TRBD1 (5 bases). CDR1 MGHRA and CDR2 YSYEKL come from the germline V gene. Trimming took 0 bases from V and 2 from J, leaving 14 bases between them. The CDR3 is 17 residues long. CDR3 residues: CASSQDPDTGGNQPQHF. CDR3 DNA: TGCGCCAGCAGCCAAGATCCCGACACGGGGGGCAATCAGCCCCAGCATTTT.

This clonotype was detected many times. V is TRBV3-1 and J is TRBJ1-6, with 10 positions matching TRBD1. Losses at the gene ends were 4 bases for V and 10 bases for J; bases not matched to a gene: 7. Looked up from germline, CDR1 is LGHDT and CDR2 is YNNKEL (reference sequence). CDR3 length: 15 residues. Here the CDR3 reads CASSLGQGVGSPLHF. The CDR3 bases are TGTGCCAGCAGCCTTGGACAGGGGGTAGGGTCACCCCTCCACTTT. Using reference TRBV3-1 and TRBJ1-6 for the parts outside the CDR3, the full variable domain is DTAVSQTPKYLVTQMGNDKSIKCEQNLGHDTMYWYKQDSKKFLKIMFSYNNKELIINETVPNRFSPKSPDKAHLNLHINSLELGDSAVYFCASSLGQGVGSPLHFGNGTRLTVT.

This clonotype has at least ten counts. The CDR3 DNA is TGTGCCAGCAGCAAACAGGGGGGGCAGCCCCAGCATTTT. Amino acid sequence: CASSKQGGQPQHF. The chain carries TRBV7-9 and TRBJ1-5; TRBD1 aligns across 8 bases. CDR3 size: 13 residues. CDR1 and CDR2 from the germline V gene are SEHNR and FQNEAQ (reference sequence). Trimming removed 5 bases from V and 7 bases from J; junction bases left unmatched: 4.

This clonotype was seen more than once but under ten times. This chain uses TRBV28 with TRBJ2-1; D gene uncertain. The CDR3 consists of 10 residues. Germline-derived CDR1 and CDR2 are MDHEN and SYDVKM. Between the trimmed V and J ends, which lost 4 bases and 10 bases, there was a span of 5 bases. CDR3 nucleotides: TGTGCCAGCAGTTCTTACGAGCAGTTCTTC. This translates into CASSSYEQFF.

The V and J genes are TRBV5-5 and TRBJ2-1, with 12 nucleotides matching TRBD2. The CDR3 is 15 amino acids. V trimming: 4 bases; J trimming: 4 bases; junction bases outside the gene matches: 3. Germline assignment: CDR1 SGHKS and CDR2 YYEKEE (reference sequence). This chain's CDR3 is CASSPLAGGYNEQFF. The CDR3 region has the DNA TGTGCCAGCAGCCCGCTAGCGGGGGGGTACAATGAGCAGTTCTTC.

Concerning this clonotype itself: One end of the junction fails to match germline, which may point to a read error. This chain joins TRBV7-7 and TRBJ2-5; a weak D match, TRBD2 (6 bases). This CDR3 contains 14 residues. Germline assignment: CDR1 SSHAT and CDR2 FNYEAQ (reference sequence). The CDR3, as DNA: TGTGCTAGCAGCTCACGGGGGTGGGGAGAGACCCAGTACTTC. Translating gives CASSSRGWGETQYF.

This clonotype has at least ten counts. The chain has TRBV7-2 and TRBJ1-5; possible D gene TRBD1, 5 bases. Trimming left V 2 bases short and J 6 bases short, with 11 bases between. CDR3 size: 14 residues. Looked up from germline, CDR1 is SGHTA and CDR2 is FQGNSA. CDR3 nucleotide sequence: TGTGCCAGCAGCTTATATGGGGCCTTTCAGCCCCAGCATTTT. Translation: CASSLYGAFQPQHF.

The chain has TRBV6-6 and TRBJ1-1, with D unresolved. The CDR3 has 15 residues. Per the germline V gene, CDR1 is MNHNY and CDR2 is SVGAGI (reference sequence). Deletions cut 6 bases from V and 1 base from J, with 15 bases between. The CDR3 sequence: CASSWAGTWNTEAFF. The CDR3 DNA sequence: TGTGCCAGCAGCTGGGCAGGAACCTGGAACACTGAAGCTTTCTTT.

In its sample, this clonotype was seen many times. This chain's CDR3 is CASSSTAHNEQFF. The DNA of the CDR3 is TGTGCCAGCAGCTCGACAGCACACAATGAGCAGTTCTTC. The chain joins TRBV7-9 to TRBJ2-1; D may be TRBD1 (5 bases). Per germline, CDR1 SEHNR and CDR2 FQNEAQ (reference sequence). The length of the CDR3 is 13 residues. Trimming cost V 4 bases and J 5 bases, with 9 bases left between them. The full variable domain, its missing parts supplied by reference TRBV7-9 and TRBJ2-1, is DTGVSQNPRHKITKRGQNVTFRCDPISEHNRLYWYRQTLGQGPEFLTYFQNEAQLEKSRLLSDRFSAERPKGSFSTLEIQRTEQGDSAMYLCASSSTAHNEQFFGPGTRLTVL.

This clonotype occurred a few times. This rearrangement joins TRBV2 to TRBJ1-4; D is unclear. Trimming removed 5 bases from V and 2 bases from J, with 12 bases in between. The CDR3 extends over 15 amino acids. The germline CDR1 and CDR2 sequences are SNHLY and FYNNEI. CDR3 protein: CASSRPGGTNEKLFF. The CDR3 DNA reads as TGTGCCAGCAGTCGCCCGGGAGGGACTAATGAAAAACTGTTTTTT.

This clonotype was recorded a few times. CDR3 in amino acids: CASYQRGAYYNEQFF. The DNA for the CDR3 is TGTGCCAGCTACCAGAGAGGAGCTTACTACAATGAGCAGTTCTTC. V is TRBV7-9 and J is TRBJ2-1, with no clear D. Per germline, CDR1 SEHNR and CDR2 FQNEAQ (reference sequence). The CDR3 has 15 residues. The V and J ends lost 8 bases and 3 bases respectively, with 17 bases between them.

This clonotype has at least ten counts. The rearrangement uses TRBV20-1 and TRBJ2-3, with D tentatively TRBD1 (6 bases). The germline V and J ends were trimmed by 0 bases and 1 base, with 8 bases remaining between them. CDR1 DFQATT and CDR2 SNEGSKA come from the germline V gene (reference sequence). The length of the CDR3 is 14 residues. The CDR3 sequence: CSARDPGGTDTQYF. CDR3 in DNA: TGCAGTGCTAGAGATCCAGGGGGCACAGATACGCAGTATTTT.

Relative to its sample, this clonotype is medium-sized. The genes are TRBV12-3 or TRBV12-4 and TRBJ2-3, with D unclear. Trimming left V 2 bases short and J 5 bases short, with 8 bases between. This CDR3 has 13 residues. The CDR3, as DNA: TGTGCCAGCAGTTTATCGACACGAGATACGCAGTATTTT. Amino acids: CASSLSTRDTQYF.

This clonotype showed up many times. V and J are TRBV5-1 and TRBJ2-1, with D perhaps assigned TRBD1 or TRBD2 (5 bases each). The CDR3 has 14 amino acids. Between the trimmed V and J ends, which lost 1 base and 7 bases, there was a span of 12 bases. Germline V CDR1 and CDR2: SGHRS, YFSETQ. This CDR3 is CASSLQRDRNEQFF. The DNA of the CDR3 is TGCGCCAGCAGCTTGCAAAGGGACCGGAATGAGCAGTTCTTC.

This clonotype was seen more than once but under ten times. The chain combines TRBV27 with TRBJ2-5; D possibly corresponds to TRBD1 (5 bases). Trimming stripped 5 bases from V and 9 bases from J, with 16 bases between. Per germline, CDR1 MNHEY and CDR2 SMNVEV (reference sequence). There are 13 residues in the CDR3. The chain's CDR3 is CASSTISLGPQYF. The CDR3 bases are TGTGCCAGCAGTACGATCTCTTTGGGGCCCCAGTACTTC.

Ten or more counts support this clonotype. The chain combines TRBV24-1 with TRBJ2-7; 8 bases line up with TRBD2. Trimming at V came to 9 bases and at J to 6 bases, leaving 9 bases not matched to a gene. This CDR3 is 13 amino acids long. CDR1 is KGHDR and CDR2 is SFDVKD in the germline V gene. CDR3 in DNA: TGTGCCACCCGGGGGGGGGTTTTCGGCGAGCAGTACTTC. It codes for CATRGGVFGEQYF.

This clonotype has at least ten counts. The chain links TRBV28 to TRBJ2-7; unclear D gene. CDR1 and CDR2 (germline): MDHEN, SYDVKM. CDR3 size: 12 residues. V lost 2 bases to trimming and J lost 3 bases, with 5 bases between them. The CDR3 sequence is CASSLHGYEQYF. CDR3 nucleotides: TGTGCCAGCAGTTTACACGGCTACGAGCAGTACTTC.

The chain employs TRBV28 and TRBJ1-3; D is possibly TRBD1 (6 bases). This CDR3 contains 17 residues. V lost 5 bases, J lost 4 bases, and 21 bases lay in between. Germline CDR1 and CDR2: MDHEN and SYDVKM. The CDR3 coding sequence is TGTGCCAGCAGTATCAACCGTCCTAGGGGGGAAGGAAACACCATATATTTT. Protein: CASSINRPRGEGNTIYF.

The chain employs TRBV10-3 and TRBJ1-6; 7 bases align to TRBD1. The CDR3 has 16 residues. The trim removed 2 bases at V and 2 bases at J, leaving 3 bases unmatched. The germline V gene encodes CDR1 ENHRY and CDR2 SYGVKD. CDR3 sequence: CAISEVRGTYNSPLHF. DNA for the CDR3: TGTGCCATCAGTGAGGTCAGGGGGACCTATAATTCACCCCTCCACTTT.

The table lists this clonotype with many counts. The chain combines TRBV5-1 with TRBJ2-2; D not certain. This CDR3 comprises 15 residues. Trimming took 2 bases from V and 5 from J, leaving 13 bases between them. In germline, CDR1 is SGHRS, CDR2 YFSETQ. CDR3 DNA sequence: TGCGCCAGCAGCTTTCTTGGAGTAGGAACCGGGGAGCTGTTTTTT. Translating it yields CASSFLGVGTGELFF.

This clonotype appeared many times. V usage is TRBV5-1 and J usage is TRBJ1-1, with D maybe TRBD1 (5 bases). Germline loops: CDR1 SGHRS, CDR2 YFSETQ. CDR3 length: 18 residues. Trimming removed 2 bases at V and 3 bases at J, with 23 bases between. Here the CDR3 reads CASSFWPGPLAPDTEAFF. For the CDR3, the DNA is TGCGCCAGCAGCTTTTGGCCGGGACCCTTAGCTCCAGACACTGAAGCTTTCTTT.

This clonotype has ten or more counts. The J gene is TRBJ1-4, the V gene TRBV7-9; D not certain. V was clipped by 3 bases and J by 4 bases, with 9 bases between them. The CDR3 covers 14 residues. Germline values: CDR1 SEHNR, CDR2 FQNEAQ (reference sequence). The CDR3 sequence: CASSLEKHNEKLFF. CDR3 nucleotide sequence: TGTGCCAGCAGCTTGGAGAAGCATAATGAAAAACTGTTTTTT.

In its sample, this clonotype was seen many times. The chain combines TRBV6-5 with TRBJ1-2; a weak D match, TRBD1 (5 bases). This CDR3 region has 15 residues. V dropped 0 bases and J dropped 7 bases, with 15 bases sitting between them. The V gene's germline CDR1 is MNHEY and CDR2 SVGAGI. CDR3 nucleotides: TGTGCCAGCAGTTACTCGAGGCAGGGAGCGGCTGGCTACACCTTC. It translates to CASSYSRQGAAGYTF.

This clonotype was seen many times. An end of the junction does not agree with germline; a read error may underlie this. The V and J genes are TRBV28 and TRBJ2-7; D is perhaps TRBD2 (5 bases). CDR1 and CDR2 from the germline V gene are MDHEN and SYDVKM. The CDR3 is 11 amino acids. CDR3 DNA sequence: TGTGCCAGCAGTTTCCTAGAGGGCCTTTCCTTC. Its translation is CASSFLEGLSF. The variable domain in full, with the rest retrieved from reference TRBV28 and TRBJ2-7, is DVKVTQSSRYLVKRTGEKVFLECVQDMDHENMFWYRQDPGLGLRLIYFSYDVKMKEKGDIPEGYSVSREKKERFSLILESASTNQTSMYLCASSFLEGLSFGPGTRLTVT.

This clonotype appeared many times. This chain connects TRBV5-1 to TRBJ2-1, with 9 bases matching TRBD2. Per germline, CDR1 SGHRS and CDR2 YFSETQ. V lost 1 base to trimming and J lost 4 bases; unmatched junction nucleotides: 3. This CDR3 region has 15 residues. The CDR3 sequence is CASSLSLAGYNEQFF. CDR3 nucleotide sequence: TGCGCCAGCAGCTTGAGCCTAGCGGGGTACAATGAGCAGTTCTTC.

The rearrangement uses TRBV9 and TRBJ2-1, with 8 bases lining up with TRBD2. The ends lost 4 bases at V and 3 bases at J; junction bases unmatched: 6. The germline CDR1 and CDR2 sequences are SGDLS and YYNGEE. CDR3 length equals 15 residues. CDR3 residues: CASSRIAGSYNEQFF. CDR3 coding DNA: TGTGCCAGCAGCCGAATAGCGGGAAGCTACAATGAGCAGTTCTTC.